A selection of T cell receptor beta chains follows, all from one sample in a study of blood T cell repertoires in COVID-19. Assay used: immunoSEQ multiplex PCR; TCRdb lists only in-frame clones, some missing. The data show about 130,000 clones, with roughly four fifths seen just once and 10% to 15% held by the top ten. Sequencing input: peripheral blood. The receptors come from a woman in her fifties or sixties with acute or convalescent COVID-19. Both conserved end residues are part of each CDR3.

j_call v_call cdr3_aa
TRBJ1-3 TRBV5-6 CASSLGSFGNTIYF
TRBJ2-4 TRBV7-3 CASSCTQVRLLAKNIQYF
TRBJ2-2 TRBV11-3 CASGRGTNTGELFF
TRBJ2-2 TRBV11-2 CASSSPGDREYTGELFF
TRBJ1-1 TRBV30 CAWSRNQGTEAFF
TRBJ2-1 TRBV2 CASSDGGSYNEQFF
TRBJ1-5 TRBV27 CASRSGVLDQPQHF
TRBJ1-1 TRBV24-1 CATSDLGQGTGTEAFF
TRBJ1-1 TRBV6-1 CASSDRGTEAFF
TRBJ1-1 TRBV7-9 CASSLSGSVEAFF
TRBJ2-1 TRBV7-9 CASSLDDGLNNEQFF
TRBJ1-4 TRBV30 CAWSHPGHNNEKLFF
TRBJ1-2 TRBV11-2 CASSLDIRLEGEHGYTF
TRBJ1-5 TRBV7-2 CASSLRGHQPQHF
TRBJ1-6 TRBV12-5 CASGLVLGGQGTSPLHF
TRBJ1-1 TRBV14 CASSLNGASEAFF
TRBJ2-7 TRBV5-6 CASSLGGGGSYEQYF
TRBJ2-1 TRBV7-8 CASSSPLSGGYNEQFF
TRBJ1-6 TRBV24-1 CATSSQNNSPLHF
TRBJ1-4 TRBV9 CASSPRTGINEKLFF
TRBJ2-1 TRBV7-3 CASSLEVRREQFF
TRBJ2-3 TRBV6-5 CASSYGQVTDTQYF
TRBJ2-2 TRBV5-5 CASSLVDRGHTGELFF
TRBJ2-5 TRBV11-1 CASSSSTGAQETQYF
TRBJ2-3 TRBV19 CASWTGRGTDTQYF
TRBJ2-1 TRBV14 CASSQADRDNEQFF
TRBJ2-3 TRBV5-1 CASSLRGQKTDTQYF
TRBJ1-1 TRBV20-1 CSAREAEAFF
TRBJ2-1 TRBV30 CAWSVQGDEQFF
TRBJ2-5 TRBV5-6 CASSEGTTLPMWTQYF
TRBJ1-5 TRBV28 CASSFFRLYSNQPQHF
TRBJ2-5 TRBV18 CASSPPISAGGETQYF
TRBJ1-2 TRBV7-9 CASSLMDGTGGGYTF
TRBJ2-2 TRBV3-1/TRBV3-2 CASSQDPVGRGKTGELFF
TRBJ1-2 TRBV4-2 CASSQDGSRDRVGYTF
TRBJ1-2 TRBV7-9 CASSSTGGRGGYTF
TRBJ2-2 TRBV30 CAWTRREGTGELFF
TRBJ1-1 TRBV19 CASSVGQKNTEAFF
TRBJ2-6 TRBV6-5 CASSGMAGANVLTF
TRBJ1-4 TRBV12-3/TRBV12-4 CASSLDSRELFF
TRBJ1-1 TRBV18 CASSPPRSGADKKEAFF
TRBJ2-1 TRBV7-9 CASSPQGSSYNEQFF
TRBJ1-2 TRBV6-1 CASSELSGYTF
TRBJ1-1 TRBV28 CASSLQGGIVEAFF
TRBJ1-1 TRBV2 CASSEEIQPEAFF
TRBJ1-1 TRBV19 CASSILSGGRNTEAFF
TRBJ1-5 TRBV6-6 CASRGGGVGQPQHF
TRBJ1-2 TRBV5-5 CASSLFAAGKSHHYGYTF
TRBJ1-2 TRBV5-1 CATKYGTGNGYTF